This T cell receptor beta chain was identified during a study of cytomegalovirus exposure and HLA in healthy donors. Whole-study results and caveats: Subsequent analysis revealed that first-cohort TCR clusters tended to co-occur in the 120 validation repertoires. Associated with cytomegalovirus, according to the listing, were some 180 TCR beta chains. Reports described diagnosis of cytomegalovirus status by the classifier as highly specific and sensitive.

This clone was observed once. The antigen is undetermined. TCRdb's table, derived via immunoSEQ multiplex PCR, lists solely in-frame clones and lacks some. Of 120,000 or so clones in the sample, around 90% are singletons; the top ten hold 1.5% to 2%. The germline CDR1 and CDR2 sequences are MGHDK and SYGVNS. The junction had 6 bases not matched to a gene; V was cut back by 4 bases and J by 3 bases. This CDR3 contains 15 residues. Sequenced material: PBMCs. The chain joins TRBV25-1 to TRBJ2-7; TRBD1 agrees at 10 bases. The clonotype was recovered from a woman aged 18-35 years in good health and CMV-seronegative. CDR3 in amino acids: CASSGQGATIYEQYF. DNA for the CDR3: TGTGCCAGCAGTGGACAGGGGGCTACGATCTACGAGCAGTACTTC.